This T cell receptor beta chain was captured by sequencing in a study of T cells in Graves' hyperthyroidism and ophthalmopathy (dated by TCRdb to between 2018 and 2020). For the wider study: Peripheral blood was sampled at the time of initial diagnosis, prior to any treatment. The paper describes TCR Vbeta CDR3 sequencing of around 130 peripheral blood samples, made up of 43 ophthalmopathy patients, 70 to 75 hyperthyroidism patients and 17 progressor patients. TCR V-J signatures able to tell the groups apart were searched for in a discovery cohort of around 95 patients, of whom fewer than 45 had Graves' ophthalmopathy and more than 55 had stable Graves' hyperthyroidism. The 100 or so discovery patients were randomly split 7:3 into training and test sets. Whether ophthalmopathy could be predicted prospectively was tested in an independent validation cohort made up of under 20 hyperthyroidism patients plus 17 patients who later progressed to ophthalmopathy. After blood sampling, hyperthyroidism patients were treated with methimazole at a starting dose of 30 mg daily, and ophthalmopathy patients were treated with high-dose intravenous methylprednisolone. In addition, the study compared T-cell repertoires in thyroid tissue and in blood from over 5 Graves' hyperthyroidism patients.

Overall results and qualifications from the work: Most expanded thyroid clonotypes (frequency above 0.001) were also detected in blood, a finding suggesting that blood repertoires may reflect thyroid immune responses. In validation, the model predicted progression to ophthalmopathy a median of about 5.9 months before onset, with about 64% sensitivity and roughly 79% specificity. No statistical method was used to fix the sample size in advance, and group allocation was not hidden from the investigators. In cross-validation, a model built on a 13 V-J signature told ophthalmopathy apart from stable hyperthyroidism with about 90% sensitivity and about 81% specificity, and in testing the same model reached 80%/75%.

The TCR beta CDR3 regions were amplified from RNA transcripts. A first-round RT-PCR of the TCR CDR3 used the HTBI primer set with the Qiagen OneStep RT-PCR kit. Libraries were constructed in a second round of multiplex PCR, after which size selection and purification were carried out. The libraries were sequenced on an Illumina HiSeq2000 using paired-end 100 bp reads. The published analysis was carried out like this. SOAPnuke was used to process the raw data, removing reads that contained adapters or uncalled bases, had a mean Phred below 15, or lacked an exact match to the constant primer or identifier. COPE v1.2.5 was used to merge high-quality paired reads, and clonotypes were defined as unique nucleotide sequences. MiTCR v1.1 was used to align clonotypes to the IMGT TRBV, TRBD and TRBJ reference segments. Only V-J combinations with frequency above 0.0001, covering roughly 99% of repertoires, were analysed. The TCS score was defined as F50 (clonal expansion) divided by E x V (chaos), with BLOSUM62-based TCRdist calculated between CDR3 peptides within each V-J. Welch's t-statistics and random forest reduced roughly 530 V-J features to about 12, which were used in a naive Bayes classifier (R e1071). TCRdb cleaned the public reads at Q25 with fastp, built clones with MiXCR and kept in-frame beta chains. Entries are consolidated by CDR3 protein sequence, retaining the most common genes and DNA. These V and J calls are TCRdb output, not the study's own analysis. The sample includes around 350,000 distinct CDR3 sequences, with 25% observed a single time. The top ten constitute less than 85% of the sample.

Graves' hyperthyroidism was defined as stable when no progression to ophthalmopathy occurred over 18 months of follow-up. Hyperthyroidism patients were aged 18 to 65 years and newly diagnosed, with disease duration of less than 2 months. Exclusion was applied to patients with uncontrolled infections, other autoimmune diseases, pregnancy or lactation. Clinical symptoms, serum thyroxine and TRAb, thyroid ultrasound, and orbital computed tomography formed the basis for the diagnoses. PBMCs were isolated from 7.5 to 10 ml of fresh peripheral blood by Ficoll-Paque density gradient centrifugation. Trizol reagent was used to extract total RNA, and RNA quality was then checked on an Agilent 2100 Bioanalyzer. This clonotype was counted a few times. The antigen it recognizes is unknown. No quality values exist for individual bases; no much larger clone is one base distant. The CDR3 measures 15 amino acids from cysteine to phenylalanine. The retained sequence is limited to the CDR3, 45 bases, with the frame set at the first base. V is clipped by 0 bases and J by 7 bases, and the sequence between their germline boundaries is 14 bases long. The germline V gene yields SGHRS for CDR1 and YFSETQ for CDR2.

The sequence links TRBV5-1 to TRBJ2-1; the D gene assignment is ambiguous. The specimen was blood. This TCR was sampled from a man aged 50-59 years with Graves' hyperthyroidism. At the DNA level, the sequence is TGCGCCAGCAGCTTGGTCGCCAGGAAAGGGAATGAGCAGTTCTTC. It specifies CASSLVARKGNEQFF. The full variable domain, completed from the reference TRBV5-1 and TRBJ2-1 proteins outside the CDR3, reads KAGVTQTPRYLIKTRGQQVTLSCSPISGHRSVSWYQQTPGQGLQFLFEYFSETQRNKGNFPGRFSGRQFSNSRSEMNVSTLELGDSALYLCASSLVARKGNEQFFGPGTRLTVL.